Following are 8 T cell receptor beta chains from one sample sequenced in a study of shared clonotypes between healthy human individuals. Generated by immunoSEQ multiplex PCR, the TCRdb table keeps only in-frame clones and is missing some. The table has about 1.5 million clones, approximately 98% seen once; the top ten hold roughly 0.42%. Input material: naive CD4+ T cells sorted from blood. The subset here: CD45RA+ positively selected. Source of these receptors: a man aged 25-45 years in good health.

The chain uses TRBV27 and TRBJ2-1; D remains ambiguous. Germline V CDR1 and CDR2: MNHEY, SMNVEV (reference sequence). The CDR3 has 13 residues. The V end lost 10 bases, the J end lost 7 bases, and 17 bases lay between the germline ends. The CDR3 protein is CATKTRSRNEQFF. CDR3 nucleotide sequence: TGTGCCACCAAGACGAGGTCCCGGAATGAGCAGTTCTTC.

CDR3 nucleotide sequence: TGTGCCAGTAGGGACGCCGGGACAGTTTACAATGAGCAGTTCTTC. Residues: CASRDAGTVYNEQFF. The chain couples TRBV19 to TRBJ2-1; 7 positions match TRBD1. This CDR3 contains 15 residues. Germline CDR1 reads LNHDA; CDR2 reads SQIVND (reference sequence). Trimming at V came to 6 bases and at J to 4 bases, leaving 9 bases not matched to a gene. The whole variable domain, remainder taken from reference TRBV19 and TRBJ2-1, is DGGITQSPKYLFRKEGQNVTLSCEQNLNHDAMYWYRQDPGQGLRLIYYSQIVNDFQKGDIAEGYSVSREKKESFPLTVTSAQKNPTAFYLCASRDAGTVYNEQFFGPGTRLTVL.

V usage is TRBV18 and J usage is TRBJ2-7, with TRBD1 identical over 7 bases. CDR3 length: 14 residues. J gave up 2 bases and V 6 bases, and 7 bases lay outside the gene matches. Per germline, CDR1 KGHSH and CDR2 LQKENI. CDR3 sequence (DNA): TGTGCCAGCTCTGGACAGGTCCCTACCTACGAGCAGTACTTC. Translated: CASSGQVPTYEQYF.

This CDR3 reads CASIGLAGLYNEQFF. CDR3 coding DNA: TGTGCCAGCATCGGACTAGCGGGATTATACAATGAGCAGTTCTTC. The chain has TRBV11-2 and TRBJ2-1; TRBD2 matches at 12 bases. V shed 7 bases, J shed 4 bases, and the junction held 5 bases outside the gene matches. This CDR3 is built from 15 residues. CDR1 and CDR2 (germline): SGHAT, FQNNGV.

This rearrangement joins TRBV2 to TRBJ1-1; no firm D call. This CDR3 is 16 amino acids long. From germline, CDR1 is SNHLY and CDR2 FYNNEI. The V and J ends lost 9 bases and 0 bases respectively, with 20 bases between them. The DNA for the CDR3 is TGTGCCAGTTCCCGGGAAATACTAAACATGAACACTGAAGCTTTCTTT. It codes for CASSREILNMNTEAFF.

The rearrangement joins TRBV6-4 to TRBJ2-3; D ambiguous. The V gene's germline CDR1 is MRHNA and CDR2 SNTAGT. The CDR3 consists of 15 residues. V lost 0 bases and J lost 6, with 13 bases in between. In DNA form, the CDR3 reads TGTGCCAGCAGTGACTCATTAGAGGTAAGCGATACGCAGTATTTT. The encoded protein is CASSDSLEVSDTQYF.

The chain links TRBV19 to TRBJ1-5, with D possibly being TRBD1 (5 bases). The germline V and J ends were trimmed by 3 bases and 6 bases, with 9 bases remaining between them. The germline CDR1 and CDR2 sequences are LNHDA and SQIVND (reference sequence). The CDR3 covers 13 residues. CDR3 in DNA: TGTGCCAGTAGTATCAGGGCCCGTCAGCCCCAGCATTTT. Its translation is CASSIRARQPQHF. The variable domain in full, with the rest retrieved from reference TRBV19 and TRBJ1-5, is DGGITQSPKYLFRKEGQNVTLSCEQNLNHDAMYWYRQDPGQGLRLIYYSQIVNDFQKGDIAEGYSVSREKKESFPLTVTSAQKNPTAFYLCASSIRARQPQHFGDGTRLSIL.

The CDR3 loop reads CASRVTGVGQPQHF. The CDR3 DNA follows: TGTGCCAGCAGGGTCACAGGGGTAGGGCAGCCCCAGCATTTT. The chain couples TRBV6-6 to TRBJ1-5; 7 bases are shared with TRBD1. The V gene end was trimmed by 6 bases and the J gene end by 7 bases; junction bases not matched to a gene: 9. This CDR3 has 14 residues. From germline, CDR1 is MNHNY and CDR2 SVGAGI (reference sequence).